This is a list of T cell receptor beta chains from one sample in a study of cytomegalovirus exposure and HLA in healthy donors. Sequencing used immunoSEQ multiplex PCR; TCRdb keeps in-frame clones, though not all of them. The repertoire includes approximately 150,000 clones, 80% to 90% of them detected once, and around 6.7% sits in the top ten. Sequenced sample: PBMCs. The receptors derive from a woman aged 25 to 39 in good health and CMV-seropositive. Each CDR3 is given with its conserved first and last residue. A D gene is named only where the DNA matches it firmly. Some rows mark clone size as missing; the rest say once, few, many or name a class of expanded clone.

clone_size j_call d_call v_call cdr3_aa cdr3_nt
. TRBJ2-1 TRBD1 TRBV4-3 CASSQWTGSGEQFF TGCGCCAGCAGCCAATGGACAGGGTCGGGGGAGCAGTTCTTC
. TRBJ1-4 TRBD1 TRBV9 CASSVGSLRGLGEKLFF TGTGCCAGCAGCGTCGGGTCGCTCAGGGGGCTAGGTGAAAAACTGTTTTTT
. TRBJ2-2 TRBD2 TRBV27 CASRSGTRPRGTGELFF TGTGCCAGCAGATCCGGGACTAGACCTCGAGGCACCGGGGAGCTGTTTTTT
. TRBJ2-7 TRBD1 TRBV5-4 CASSGTGVSYEQYF TGTGCCAGCAGCGGGACAGGGGTGTCCTACGAGCAGTACTTC
once TRBJ2-7 . TRBV10-3 CAISEPRGAYEQYF TGTGCCATCAGTGAGCCACGGGGAGCCTACGAGCAGTACTTC
. TRBJ1-2 TRBD1 TRBV12-5 CASGSTGRGDGYTF TGTGCTAGTGGGTCGACAGGGCGGGGTGATGGCTACACCTTC
. TRBJ2-7 TRBD1 TRBV6-5 CASSTDRASYEQYF TGTGCCAGCAGTACGGACAGGGCCTCCTACGAGCAGTACTTC
. TRBJ2-7 TRBD2 TRBV4-3 CASSLGLAGSYEQYF TGCGCCAGCAGCCTGGGACTAGCGGGCTCCTACGAGCAGTACTTC
. TRBJ2-3 . TRBV2 CASSDQIEHSTDTQYF TGTGCCAGCAGTGACCAAATAGAGCACAGCACAGATACGCAGTATTTT
. TRBJ1-2 . TRBV7-9 CASSLFLGALQEFYGYTF TGTGCCAGCAGCTTATTTTTGGGGGCCCTACAGGAGTTCTATGGCTACACCTTC
. TRBJ2-7 TRBD1 TRBV7-3 CAGPPGQKSYEQYF TGTGCCGGACCCCCGGGACAGAAATCCTACGAGCAGTACTTC
few TRBJ1-3 . TRBV5-1 CASSLGSAENTIYF TGCGCCAGCAGCTTGGGGAGTGCCGAGAACACCATATATTTT
. TRBJ2-3 TRBD2 TRBV19 CATKRTSGGFLADTQYF TGTGCCACCAAACGGACTAGCGGGGGGTTTCTTGCAGATACGCAGTATTTT
. TRBJ2-2 TRBD1 TRBV15 CATSRYWTGTPGELFF TGTGCCACCAGCAGATATTGGACAGGGACCCCCGGGGAGCTGTTTTTT
. TRBJ1-1 . TRBV11-2 CASSLDGQNTEAFF TGTGCCAGCAGCTTAGATGGGCAGAACACTGAAGCTTTCTTT
. TRBJ2-1 TRBD2 TRBV10-1 CASRGAGVLYEQFF TGCGCCAGCAGGGGTGCGGGGGTCCTGTATGAGCAGTTCTTC
. TRBJ2-2 . TRBV10-3 CAISRTGNTGELFF TGTGCCATCAGCCGAACAGGGAATACCGGGGAGCTGTTTTTT
. TRBJ1-4 . TRBV7-9 CSSSSDERSFF TGTTCCAGCAGCTCGGATGAGAGGTCTTTTTTT
once TRBJ2-2 TRBD1 TRBV5-1 CASSPEGARWSGELFF TGCGCCAGCAGCCCTGAGGGGGCGCGGTGGTCCGGGGAGCTGTTTTTT
. TRBJ1-2 TRBD1 TRBV5-6 CASSLDRGRYGYTF TGTGCCAGCAGCCTGGACAGGGGTCGGTATGGCTACACCTTC
. TRBJ2-7 TRBD1 TRBV9 CASSSLGTGTYEQYF TGTGCCAGCAGCTCTCTCGGGACAGGTACCTACGAGCAGTACTTC
. TRBJ1-2 TRBD1 TRBV18 CASSDLGTGNYGYTF TGTGCCAGCTCAGATCTCGGGACAGGGAACTATGGCTACACCTTC
. TRBJ1-1 TRBD1 TRBV19 CASSWTGGTEAFF TGTGCCAGTAGCTGGACAGGGGGTACTGAAGCTTTCTTT
. TRBJ1-2 . TRBV7-2 CASSLPGNYGYTF TGTGCCAGCAGCTTACCAGGGAACTATGGCTACACCTTC
. TRBJ2-7 TRBD2 TRBV7-2 CASSPRIAGNNEQYF TGTGCCAGCAGCCCCCGGATAGCGGGGAATAACGAGCAGTACTTC
. TRBJ2-3 . TRBV4-3 CASSHSSTDTQYF TGCGCCAGCAGCCACTCTAGCACAGATACGCAGTATTTT
. TRBJ1-2 TRBD1 TRBV5-1 CASSIGQGREGYTF TGCGCCAGCAGCATCGGACAGGGTCGTGAGGGCTACACCTTC
. TRBJ2-2 TRBD2 TRBV4-3 CASSHEPGGVPGELFF TGCGCCAGCAGCCATGAACCGGGGGGGGTACCCGGGGAGCTGTTTTTT
. TRBJ2-2 . TRBV11-3 CASSPRAGELFF TGTGCCAGCAGCCCCCGGGCCGGGGAGCTGTTTTTT
. TRBJ2-1 TRBD2 TRBV4-2 CASSQEGGLANEQFF TGTGCCAGCAGCCAAGAAGGCGGACTAGCGAATGAGCAGTTCTTC
. TRBJ2-1 TRBD2 TRBV7-8 CASSPSGGAYNEQFF TGTGCCAGCAGCCCTAGCGGGGGGGCCTACAATGAGCAGTTCTTC
. TRBJ1-4 . TRBV15 CATSRDWGGGNEKLFF TGTGCCACCAGCAGAGATTGGGGAGGGGGTAATGAAAAACTGTTTTTT
. TRBJ2-1 . TRBV9 CASSVAPNEQFF TGTGCCAGCAGCGTAGCTCCTAATGAGCAGTTCTTC